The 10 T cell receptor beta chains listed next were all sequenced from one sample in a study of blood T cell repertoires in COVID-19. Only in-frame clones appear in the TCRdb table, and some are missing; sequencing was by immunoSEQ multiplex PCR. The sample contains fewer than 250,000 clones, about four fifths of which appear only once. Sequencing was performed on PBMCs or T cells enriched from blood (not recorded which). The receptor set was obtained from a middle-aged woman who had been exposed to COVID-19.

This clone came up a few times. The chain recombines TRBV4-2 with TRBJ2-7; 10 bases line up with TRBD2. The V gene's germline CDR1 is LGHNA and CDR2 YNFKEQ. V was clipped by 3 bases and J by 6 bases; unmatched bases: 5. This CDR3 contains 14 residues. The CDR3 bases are TGTGCCAGCAGCCAGAGCGGGGGGGGAACCGAGCAGTACTTC. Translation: CASSQSGGGTEQYF.

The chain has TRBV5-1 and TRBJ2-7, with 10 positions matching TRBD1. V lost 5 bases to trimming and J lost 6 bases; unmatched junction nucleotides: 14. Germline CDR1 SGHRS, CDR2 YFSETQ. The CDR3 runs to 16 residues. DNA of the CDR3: TGCGCCAGCAGGTCTATGCATGGGACAGGGGAGGGCGAGCAGTACTTC. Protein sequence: CASRSMHGTGEGEQYF.

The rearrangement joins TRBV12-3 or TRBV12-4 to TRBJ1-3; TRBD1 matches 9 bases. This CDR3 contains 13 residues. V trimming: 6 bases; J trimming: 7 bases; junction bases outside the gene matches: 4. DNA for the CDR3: TGTGCCAGCAGACAGGGGGCTTCGAACACCATATATTTT. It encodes CASRQGASNTIYF.

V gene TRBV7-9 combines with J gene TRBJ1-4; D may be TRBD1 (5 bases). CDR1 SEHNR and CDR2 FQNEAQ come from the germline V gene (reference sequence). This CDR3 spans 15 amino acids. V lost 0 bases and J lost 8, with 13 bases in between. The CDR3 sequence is CASSLARGSEEKLFF. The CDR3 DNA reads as TGTGCCAGCAGCTTAGCGCGGGGGTCAGAAGAAAAACTGTTTTTT.

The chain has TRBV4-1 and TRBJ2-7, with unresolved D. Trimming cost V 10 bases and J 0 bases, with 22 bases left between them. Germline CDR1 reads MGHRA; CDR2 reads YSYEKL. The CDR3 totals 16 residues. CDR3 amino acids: CATAKSIEESSYEQYF. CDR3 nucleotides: TGCGCCACCGCGAAGTCGATTGAGGAGAGCTCCTACGAGCAGTACTTC.

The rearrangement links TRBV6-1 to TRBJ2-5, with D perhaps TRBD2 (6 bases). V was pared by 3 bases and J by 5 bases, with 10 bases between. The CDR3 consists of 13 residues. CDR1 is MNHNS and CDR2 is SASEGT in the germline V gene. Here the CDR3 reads CASSEGGRETQYF. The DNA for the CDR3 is TGTGCCAGCAGTGAGGGTGGGAGGGAGACCCAGTACTTC.

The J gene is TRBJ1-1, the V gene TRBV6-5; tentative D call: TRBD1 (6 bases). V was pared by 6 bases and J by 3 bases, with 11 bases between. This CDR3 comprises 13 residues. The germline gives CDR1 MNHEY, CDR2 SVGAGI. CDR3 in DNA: TGTGCCAGCAGACCCAGGGGTTACACTGAAGCTTTCTTT. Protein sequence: CASRPRGYTEAFF.

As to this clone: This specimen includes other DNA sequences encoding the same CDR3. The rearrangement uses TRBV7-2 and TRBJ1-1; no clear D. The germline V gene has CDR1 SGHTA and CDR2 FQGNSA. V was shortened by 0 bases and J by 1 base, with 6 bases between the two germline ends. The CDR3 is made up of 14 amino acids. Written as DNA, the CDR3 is TGTGCCAGCAGCTTAGCGGGCCCGAACACTGAAGCTTTCTTT. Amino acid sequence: CASSLAGPNTEAFF.

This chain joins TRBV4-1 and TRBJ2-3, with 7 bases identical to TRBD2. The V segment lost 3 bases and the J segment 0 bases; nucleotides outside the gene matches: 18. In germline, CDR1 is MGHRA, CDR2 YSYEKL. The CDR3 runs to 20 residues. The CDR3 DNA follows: TGCGCCAGCAGCCACCCGGGTGGGACTACTCGCTCCCTAAGCACAGATACGCAGTATTTT. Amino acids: CASSHPGGTTRSLSTDTQYF.

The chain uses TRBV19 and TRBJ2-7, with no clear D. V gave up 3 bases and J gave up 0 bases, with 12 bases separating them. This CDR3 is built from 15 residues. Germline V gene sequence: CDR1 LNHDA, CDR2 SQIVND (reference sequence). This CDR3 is CASSIRSESSYEQYF. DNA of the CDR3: TGTGCCAGTAGTATTCGGAGCGAGAGCTCCTACGAGCAGTACTTC.